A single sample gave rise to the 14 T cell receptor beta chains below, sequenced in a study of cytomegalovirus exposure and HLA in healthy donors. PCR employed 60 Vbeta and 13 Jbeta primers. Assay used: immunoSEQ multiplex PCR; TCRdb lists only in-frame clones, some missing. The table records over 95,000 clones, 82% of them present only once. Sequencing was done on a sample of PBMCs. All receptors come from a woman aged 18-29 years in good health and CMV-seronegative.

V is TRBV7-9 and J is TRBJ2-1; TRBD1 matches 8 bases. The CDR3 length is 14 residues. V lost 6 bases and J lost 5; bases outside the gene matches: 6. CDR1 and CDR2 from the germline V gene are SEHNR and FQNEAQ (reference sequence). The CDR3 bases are TGTGCCAGCAGGTCAGGGGGCTTCGACAATGAGCAGTTCTTC. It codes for CASRSGGFDNEQFF.

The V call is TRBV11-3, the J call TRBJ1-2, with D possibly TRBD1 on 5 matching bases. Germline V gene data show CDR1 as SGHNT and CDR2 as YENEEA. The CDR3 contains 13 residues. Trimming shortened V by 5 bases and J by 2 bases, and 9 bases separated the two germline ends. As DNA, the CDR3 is TGTGCCAGCAGCCCCGACAGCAACTATGGCTACACCTTC. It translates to CASSPDSNYGYTF. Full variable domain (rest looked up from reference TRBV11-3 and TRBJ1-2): EAGVVQSPRYKIIEKKQPVAFWCNPISGHNTLYWYLQNLGQGPELLIRYENEEAVDDSQLPKDRFSAERLKGVDSTLKIQPAELGDSAVYLCASSPDSNYGYTFGSGTRLTVV.

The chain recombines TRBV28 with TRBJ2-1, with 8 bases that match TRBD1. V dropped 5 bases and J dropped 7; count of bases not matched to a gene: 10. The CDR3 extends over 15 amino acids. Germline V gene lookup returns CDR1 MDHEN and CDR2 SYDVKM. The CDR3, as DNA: TGTGCCAGCAGTAAACGACAGGGGCGGACGAATGAGCAGTTCTTC. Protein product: CASSKRQGRTNEQFF.

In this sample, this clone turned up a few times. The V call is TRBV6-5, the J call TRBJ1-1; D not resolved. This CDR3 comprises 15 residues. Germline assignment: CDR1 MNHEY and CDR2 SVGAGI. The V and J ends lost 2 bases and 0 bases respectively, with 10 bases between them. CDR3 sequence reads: CASSYGRFMNTEAFF. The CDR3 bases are TGTGCCAGCAGTTACGGCCGTTTCATGAACACTGAAGCTTTCTTT.

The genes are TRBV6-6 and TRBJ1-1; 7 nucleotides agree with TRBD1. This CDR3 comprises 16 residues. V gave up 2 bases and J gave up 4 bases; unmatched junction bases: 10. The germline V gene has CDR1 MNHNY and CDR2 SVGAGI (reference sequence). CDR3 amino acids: CASSYKTGRHGTEAFF. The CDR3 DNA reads TGTGCCAGCAGTTACAAGACAGGGCGCCATGGCACTGAAGCTTTCTTT.

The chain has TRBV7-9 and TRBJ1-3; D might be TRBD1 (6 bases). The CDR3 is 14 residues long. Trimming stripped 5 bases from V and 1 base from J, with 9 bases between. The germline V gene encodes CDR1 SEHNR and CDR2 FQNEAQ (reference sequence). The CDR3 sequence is CASSRGGSGNTIYF. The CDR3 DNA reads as TGTGCCAGCAGCCGAGGGGGATCTGGAAACACCATATATTTT.

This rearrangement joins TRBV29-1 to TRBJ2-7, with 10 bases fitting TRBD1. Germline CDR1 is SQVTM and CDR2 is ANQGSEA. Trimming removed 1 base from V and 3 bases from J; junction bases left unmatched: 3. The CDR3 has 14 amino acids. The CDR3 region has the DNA TGCAGCGTTGAAGGTGGACAGGGGGTCTACGAGCAGTACTTC. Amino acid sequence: CSVEGGQGVYEQYF.

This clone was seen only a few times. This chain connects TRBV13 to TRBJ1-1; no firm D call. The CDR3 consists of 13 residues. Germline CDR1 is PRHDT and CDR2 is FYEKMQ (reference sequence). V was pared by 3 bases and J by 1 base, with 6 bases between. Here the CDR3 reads CASSFDKNTEAFF. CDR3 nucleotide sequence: TGTGCCAGCAGCTTTGACAAGAACACTGAAGCTTTCTTT.

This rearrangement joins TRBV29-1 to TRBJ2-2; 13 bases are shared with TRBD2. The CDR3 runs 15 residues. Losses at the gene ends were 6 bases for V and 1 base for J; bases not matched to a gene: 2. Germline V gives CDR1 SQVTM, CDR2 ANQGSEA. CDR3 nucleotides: TGCAGCGTCCGACTAGCGGGGGGGAACACCGGGGAGCTGTTTTTT. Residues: CSVRLAGGNTGELFF.

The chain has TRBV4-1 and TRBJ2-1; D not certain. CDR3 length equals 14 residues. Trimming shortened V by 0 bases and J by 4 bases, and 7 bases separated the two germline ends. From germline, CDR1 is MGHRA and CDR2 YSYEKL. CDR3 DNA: TGCGCCAGCAGCCAAGAGTCCGGTTACAATGAGCAGTTCTTC. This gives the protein CASSQESGYNEQFF.

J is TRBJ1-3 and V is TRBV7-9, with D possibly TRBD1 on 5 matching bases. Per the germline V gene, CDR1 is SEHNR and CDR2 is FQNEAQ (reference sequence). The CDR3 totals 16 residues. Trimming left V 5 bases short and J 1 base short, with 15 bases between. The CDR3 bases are TGTGCCAGCAGCCATCCCCACGGGGGATCTGGAAACACCATATATTTT. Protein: CASSHPHGGSGNTIYF.

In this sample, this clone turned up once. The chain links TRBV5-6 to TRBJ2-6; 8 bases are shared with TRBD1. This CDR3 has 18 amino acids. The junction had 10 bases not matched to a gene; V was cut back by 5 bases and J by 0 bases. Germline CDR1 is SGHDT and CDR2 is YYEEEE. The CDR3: CASRPLGTGISGANVLTF. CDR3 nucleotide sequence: TGTGCCAGCAGACCTCTCGGGACAGGTATCTCTGGGGCCAACGTCCTGACTTTC.

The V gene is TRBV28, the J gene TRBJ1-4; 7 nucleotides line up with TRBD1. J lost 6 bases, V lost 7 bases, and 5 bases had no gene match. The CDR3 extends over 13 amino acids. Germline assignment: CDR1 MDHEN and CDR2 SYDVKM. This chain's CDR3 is CASKVTGHEKLFF. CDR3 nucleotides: TGTGCCAGCAAAGTGACAGGGCATGAAAAACTGTTTTTT. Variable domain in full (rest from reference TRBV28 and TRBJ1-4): DVKVTQSSRYLVKRTGEKVFLECVQDMDHENMFWYRQDPGLGLRLIYFSYDVKMKEKGDIPEGYSVSREKKERFSLILESASTNQTSMYLCASKVTGHEKLFFGSGTQLSVL.

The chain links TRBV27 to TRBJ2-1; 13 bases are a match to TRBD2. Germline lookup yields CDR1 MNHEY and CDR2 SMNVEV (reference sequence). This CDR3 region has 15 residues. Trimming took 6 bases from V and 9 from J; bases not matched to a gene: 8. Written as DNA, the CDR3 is TGTGCCAGCAGCGTACTAGCGGGAGGGCCGGGTGAGCAGTTCTTC. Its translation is CASSVLAGGPGEQFF.